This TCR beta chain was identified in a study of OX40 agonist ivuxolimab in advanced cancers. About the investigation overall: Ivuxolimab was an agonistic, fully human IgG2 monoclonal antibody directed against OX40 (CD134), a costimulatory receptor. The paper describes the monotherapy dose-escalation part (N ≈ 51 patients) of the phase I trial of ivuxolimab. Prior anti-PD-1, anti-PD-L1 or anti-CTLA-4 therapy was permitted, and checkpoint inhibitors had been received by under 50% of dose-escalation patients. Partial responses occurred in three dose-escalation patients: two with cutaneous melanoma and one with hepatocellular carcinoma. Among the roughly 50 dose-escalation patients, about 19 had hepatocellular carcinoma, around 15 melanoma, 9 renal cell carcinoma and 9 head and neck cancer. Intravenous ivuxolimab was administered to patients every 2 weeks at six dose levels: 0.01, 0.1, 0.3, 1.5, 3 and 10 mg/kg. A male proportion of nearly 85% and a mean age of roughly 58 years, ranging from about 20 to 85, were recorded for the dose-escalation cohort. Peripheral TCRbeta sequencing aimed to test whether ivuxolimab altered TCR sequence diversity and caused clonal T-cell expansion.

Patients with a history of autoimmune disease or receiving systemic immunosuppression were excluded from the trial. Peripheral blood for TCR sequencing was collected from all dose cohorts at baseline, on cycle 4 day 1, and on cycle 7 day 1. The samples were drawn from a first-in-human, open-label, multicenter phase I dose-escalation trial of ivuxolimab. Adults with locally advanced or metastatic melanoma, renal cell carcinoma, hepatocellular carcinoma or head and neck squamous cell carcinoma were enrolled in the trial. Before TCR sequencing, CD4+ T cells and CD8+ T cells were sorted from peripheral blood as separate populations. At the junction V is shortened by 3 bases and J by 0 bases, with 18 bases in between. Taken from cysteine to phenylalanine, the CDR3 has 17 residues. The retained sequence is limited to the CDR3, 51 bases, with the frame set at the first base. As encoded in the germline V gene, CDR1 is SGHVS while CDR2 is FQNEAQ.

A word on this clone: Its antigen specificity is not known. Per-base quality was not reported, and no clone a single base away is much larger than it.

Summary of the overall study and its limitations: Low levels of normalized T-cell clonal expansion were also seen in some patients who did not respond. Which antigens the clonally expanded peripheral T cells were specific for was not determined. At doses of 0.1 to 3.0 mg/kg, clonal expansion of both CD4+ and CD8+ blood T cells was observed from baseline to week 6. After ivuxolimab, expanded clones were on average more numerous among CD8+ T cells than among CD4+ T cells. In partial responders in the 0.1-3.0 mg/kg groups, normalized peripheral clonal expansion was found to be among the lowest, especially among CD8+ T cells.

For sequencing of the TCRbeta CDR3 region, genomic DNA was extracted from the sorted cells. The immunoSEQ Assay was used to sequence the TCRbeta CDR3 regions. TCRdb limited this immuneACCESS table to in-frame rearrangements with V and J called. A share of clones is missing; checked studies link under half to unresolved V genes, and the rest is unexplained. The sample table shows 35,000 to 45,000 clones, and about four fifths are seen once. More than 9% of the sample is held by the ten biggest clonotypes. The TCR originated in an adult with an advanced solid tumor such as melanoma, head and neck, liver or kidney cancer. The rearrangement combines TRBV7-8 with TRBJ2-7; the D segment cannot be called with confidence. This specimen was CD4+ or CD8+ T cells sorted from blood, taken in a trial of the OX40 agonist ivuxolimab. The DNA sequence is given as TGTGCCAGCAGCTTGGCGTCCGGAGCCTCGGGCTCCTACGAGCAGTACTTC. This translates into CASSLASGASGSYEQYF.